The present T cell receptor beta chain was sequenced within a study of cytomegalovirus exposure and HLA in healthy donors. This CDR3 contains 17 residues. Germline V gives CDR1 MGHRA, CDR2 YSYEKL. V was pared by 4 bases and J by 5 bases, with 12 bases of the junction left unmatched. On this clone itself: The antigen is undetermined.

Study-level points and caveats: Cytomegalovirus status was reportedly diagnosed by the classifier with high sensitivity and specificity. Whilst most TCR sequences proved rare, a subset of public TCRs occurred across many donors. The finding came from a later analysis; first-cohort TCR clusters tended to co-occur in the roughly 120 validation repertoires. According to the study, 150 to 200 TCR beta chains were cytomegalovirus-associated.

Assay: immunoSEQ multiplex PCR; the TCRdb copy retains only in-frame clones and omits some. In the table there are 130,000 or so clones, about nine tenths of which are singletons. This chain joins TRBV4-1 and TRBJ2-2; the match to TRBD1 covers 8 bases. The receptor comes from a man in his thirties or forties in good health and CMV-seronegative. The source material was PBMCs. The DNA for the CDR3 is TGCGCCAGCAGCCGAGACTCCGGGACAGGTCGGACCGGGGAGCTGTTTTTT. Translated: CASSRDSGTGRTGELFF.